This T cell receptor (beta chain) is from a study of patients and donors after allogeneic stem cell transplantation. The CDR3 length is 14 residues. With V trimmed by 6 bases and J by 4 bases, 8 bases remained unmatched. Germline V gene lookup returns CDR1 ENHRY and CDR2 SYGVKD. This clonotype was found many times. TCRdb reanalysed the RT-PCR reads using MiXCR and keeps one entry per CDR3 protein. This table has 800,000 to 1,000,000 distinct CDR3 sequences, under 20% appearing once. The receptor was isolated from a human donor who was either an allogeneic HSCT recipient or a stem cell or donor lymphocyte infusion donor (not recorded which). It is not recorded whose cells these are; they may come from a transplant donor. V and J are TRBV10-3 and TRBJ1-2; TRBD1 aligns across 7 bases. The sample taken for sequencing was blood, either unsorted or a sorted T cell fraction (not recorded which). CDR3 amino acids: CAIRGPGTAYGYTF. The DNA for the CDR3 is TGTGCCATCAGGGGCCCTGGGACAGCCTATGGCTACACCTTC.